One and the same sample provided the 27 T cell receptor beta chains below, sequenced in a study of CD8 T cell repertoires and HIV-1 epitope variants. Antigen specificity for these receptors is unknown. Measured with immunoSEQ multiplex PCR; TCRdb has only the in-frame clones, and not every one. In the table there are under 6,000 clones, approximately 61% of which are singletons. The specimen sequenced was cultured CD8+ T cells derived from PBMCs. All receptors derive from a male donor with HIV.

V usage is TRBV11-2 and J usage is TRBJ2-5; 11 bases fit TRBD2. Germline assignment: CDR1 SGHAT and CDR2 FQNNGV. The CDR3 spans 16 residues. The junction had 7 bases not matched to a gene; V was cut back by 5 bases and J by 2 bases. The CDR3: CASSKSGTSGQETQYF. CDR3 nucleotides: TGTGCCAGCAGCAAATCCGGGACTAGCGGACAAGAGACCCAGTACTTC.

The chain uses TRBV18 and TRBJ2-3, with 7 bases lining up with TRBD1. The length of the CDR3 is 16 residues. Germline V gene sequence: CDR1 KGHSH, CDR2 LQKENI. V lost 4 bases to trimming and J lost 2 bases; unmatched junction nucleotides: 9. In DNA, the CDR3 is TGTGCCAGCTCACTACTAGGGGGCAGTACCACAGATACGCAGTATTTT. It is translated as CASSLLGGSTTDTQYF.

The chain combines TRBV7-9 with TRBJ2-3, with 11 bases identical to TRBD2. Germline V lookup: CDR1 SEHNR, CDR2 FQNEAQ (reference sequence). Germline trimming cut 5 bases from V and 4 bases from J; bases unmatched to any gene: 5. The CDR3 is made up of 15 amino acids. CDR3 nucleotides: TGTGCCAGCAGCACTACTAGCGGGGGACCAGATACGCAGTATTTT. As protein: CASSTTSGGPDTQYF.

This clone is categorized as medium-sized. The chain has TRBV19 and TRBJ2-7; D possibly corresponds to TRBD1 (7 bases). The V end lost 1 base, the J end lost 3 bases, and 13 bases lay between the germline ends. CDR3 length: 15 amino acids. In germline, CDR1 is LNHDA, CDR2 SQIVND (reference sequence). CDR3 DNA: TGTGCCAGTAGTATAGCGGGGGACAGCCTCTACGAGCAGTACTTC. As protein: CASSIAGDSLYEQYF.

The chain has TRBV18 and TRBJ1-1; 12 bases agree with TRBD1. Germline V lookup: CDR1 KGHSH, CDR2 LQKENI. V was pared by 2 bases and J by 3 bases, with 7 bases of the junction left unmatched. This CDR3 is 17 amino acids long. The CDR3 here is CASSPYGTGGVYTEAFF. DNA of the CDR3: TGTGCCAGCTCACCATACGGGACAGGGGGCGTTTACACTGAAGCTTTCTTT.

J is TRBJ1-1 and V is TRBV19; D ambiguous. The CDR3 extends over 12 amino acids. The germline V gene encodes CDR1 LNHDA and CDR2 SQIVND (reference sequence). The V end lost 5 bases, the J end lost 9 bases, and 13 bases lay between the germline ends. The CDR3 DNA is TGTGCCAGTAGTTCCTCCGGGAGGCAAGCTTTCTTT. This sequence encodes CASSSSGRQAFF.

A single count supports this clone. The chain joins TRBV28 to TRBJ2-5; 7 positions agree with TRBD1. Looked up from germline, CDR1 is MDHEN and CDR2 is SYDVKM. V lost 5 bases, J lost 4 bases, and 13 bases stayed unmatched. CDR3 length: 16 amino acids. The DNA of the CDR3 is TGTGCCAGCAGTCCAATACCCGCAGGGGGTGGAGAGACCCAGTACTTC. Amino acid sequence: CASSPIPAGGGETQYF.

This chain joins TRBV27 and TRBJ2-7; TRBD2 is a possible D gene (6 bases). CDR1 is MNHEY and CDR2 is SMNVEV in the germline V gene (reference sequence). The CDR3 covers 14 residues. V lost 5 bases and J 0 bases, leaving 11 bases between the germline ends. The DNA for the CDR3 is TGTGCCAGCAGTCCGGGACTCCTCTCCTACGAGCAGTACTTC. This codes for CASSPGLLSYEQYF.

This sequence joins TRBV5-8 and TRBJ2-7; 8 bases fit TRBD1. Germline V gives CDR1 SGHTS, CDR2 YDEGEE. The CDR3 sequence is 13 residues long. Trimming cost V 2 bases and J 3 bases; bases outside gene matches: 1. For the CDR3, the DNA is TGTGCCAGCAGCTTACAGGGGGACTACGAGCAGTACTTC. It translates to CASSLQGDYEQYF.

This clone was found once. The V and J genes are TRBV7-8 and TRBJ2-6, with D possibly TRBD1 on 6 matching bases. CDR3 length equals 21 residues. The V and J ends lost 5 bases and 0 bases respectively, with 26 bases between them. CDR1 and CDR2 from the germline V gene are SGHVS and FQNEAQ. CDR3 residues: CASSLLPTGTLGLSGANVLTF. As DNA, the CDR3 is TGTGCCAGCAGCCTACTACCGACCGGGACATTGGGCCTCTCTGGGGCCAACGTCCTGACTTTC.

The CDR3 bases are TGTGCCAGCAGCTTACTAGAATCGAACACTGAAGCTTTCTTT. Amino acid sequence: CASSLLESNTEAFF. The rearrangement uses TRBV11-1 and TRBJ1-1, with D unclear. V lost 2 bases, J lost 1 base, and 8 bases lay in between. CDR1 and CDR2 from the germline V gene are SGHAT and FQDESV (reference sequence). There are 14 residues in the CDR3. The whole variable domain, filled in from reference TRBV11-1 and TRBJ1-1, reads EAEVAQSPRYKITEKSQAVAFWCDPISGHATLYWYRQILGQGPELLVQFQDESVVDDSQLPKDRFSAERLKGVDSTLKIQPAELGDSAMYLCASSLLESNTEAFFGQGTRLTVV.

The chain links TRBV5-1 to TRBJ2-2; 10 bases fit TRBD1. The J segment lost 3 bases and the V segment lost 3 bases, leaving 2 bases of the junction unmatched. CDR3 length equals 15 residues. Germline V gene data show CDR1 as SGHRS and CDR2 as YFSETQ. The CDR3 coding sequence is TGCGCCAGCAGCTGGACAGGGGGGCACACCGGGGAGCTGTTTTTT. Translation: CASSWTGGHTGELFF.

The chain combines TRBV5-4 with TRBJ2-3; 9 positions match TRBD1. The CDR3 is 16 amino acids. Germline CDR1 reads SGHNT; CDR2 reads YYREEE (reference sequence). V dropped 3 bases and J dropped 1; count of bases not matched to a gene: 6. This CDR3 is CASSSKRQGGTDTQYF. The DNA for the CDR3 is TGTGCCAGCAGCTCGAAACGACAGGGGGGCACAGATACGCAGTATTTT.

V usage is TRBV29-1 and J usage is TRBJ1-3; D perhaps matches TRBD1 (5 bases). There are 12 residues in the CDR3. Germline loops: CDR1 SQVTM, CDR2 ANQGSEA. The germline V and J ends were trimmed by 6 bases and 3 bases, with 9 bases remaining between them. Written as DNA, the CDR3 is TGCAGCGTAAAAGGGGATGGAAACACCATATATTTT. This translates into CSVKGDGNTIYF.

The V and J genes are TRBV28 and TRBJ1-2; tentatively, D is TRBD1 (5 bases). Germline loops: CDR1 MDHEN, CDR2 SYDVKM. Trimming removed 2 bases at V and 6 bases at J, with 13 bases between. The CDR3 runs to 14 residues. CDR3 nucleotide sequence: TGTGCCAGCAGTTTAGGCGGCGGGGGTCATGGCTACACCTTC. This sequence encodes CASSLGGGGHGYTF.

The V call is TRBV14, the J call TRBJ2-7, with D perhaps given as TRBD1 or TRBD2 (5 bases each). The CDR3 runs to 15 residues. The germline V and J ends were trimmed by 4 bases and 2 bases, with 15 bases remaining between them. Germline lookup yields CDR1 SGHDN and CDR2 FVKESK. The CDR3 here is CASSPGPNIPYEQYF. The CDR3 nucleotides are TGTGCCAGCAGCCCGGGACCCAATATTCCCTACGAGCAGTACTTC.

The V gene is TRBV2, the J gene TRBJ2-1; the match to TRBD2 covers 14 bases. The trim removed 2 bases at V and 7 bases at J, leaving 4 bases unmatched. The CDR3 has 16 amino acids. Per the germline V gene, CDR1 is SNHLY and CDR2 is FYNNEI. CDR3 in amino acids: CASSEFRTSGRNEQFF. The CDR3 DNA is TGTGCCAGCAGTGAATTTAGGACTAGCGGGAGGAATGAGCAGTTCTTC.

V and J are TRBV6-6 and TRBJ1-1, with a tentative D call TRBD1 (6 bases). Trimming removed 6 bases at V and 4 bases at J, with 15 bases between. In germline, CDR1 is MNHNY, CDR2 SVGAGI (reference sequence). This CDR3 contains 14 residues. CDR3 region: CASSPDRIGTEAFF. The CDR3 coding sequence is TGTGCCAGCAGCCCCGACAGGATCGGCACTGAAGCTTTCTTT.

The V and J genes are TRBV2 and TRBJ2-2, with 10 bases aligning to TRBD2. CDR1 and CDR2 from the germline V gene are SNHLY and FYNNEI. The CDR3 has 17 amino acids. V shed 4 bases and J 3 bases; nucleotides not matched to a gene: 8. The CDR3 spells CASSVGAGGRDTGELFF. In nucleotides, the CDR3 is TGTGCCAGCAGTGTAGGAGCGGGGGGGCGAGACACCGGGGAGCTGTTTTTT.

The chain employs TRBV2 and TRBJ1-5, with 8 bases aligning to TRBD1. Losses at the gene ends were 5 bases for V and 5 bases for J; bases not matched to a gene: 8. The CDR3 runs 15 residues. Germline V gene lookup returns CDR1 SNHLY and CDR2 FYNNEI. The CDR3 reads CASSYTGGGDQPQHF. CDR3 coding DNA: TGTGCCAGCAGTTACACAGGGGGAGGAGATCAGCCCCAGCATTTT. Full variable domain (missing parts from reference TRBV2 and TRBJ1-5): EPEVTQTPSHQVTQMGQEVILRCVPISNHLYFYWYRQILGQKVEFLVSFYNNEISEKSEIFDDQFSVERPDGSNFTLKIRSTKLEDSAMYFCASSYTGGGDQPQHFGDGTRLSIL.

This clone was seen only once. The V and J genes are TRBV7-8 and TRBJ2-7; D might be TRBD1 (6 bases). The CDR3 extends over 15 amino acids. Germline CDR1 is SGHVS and CDR2 is FQNEAQ. Trimming took 4 bases from V and 3 from J, leaving 16 bases between them. The DNA for the CDR3 is TGTGCCAGCAGCTCTCAGATGGGGGCATTCTACGAGCAGTACTTC. Protein sequence: CASSSQMGAFYEQYF.

The chain combines TRBV29-1 with TRBJ1-2; D is perhaps TRBD1 (6 bases). Germline CDR1 reads SQVTM; CDR2 reads ANQGSEA. This CDR3 spans 13 amino acids. V was clipped by 4 bases and J by 7 bases, with 16 bases between them. The CDR3 reads CSVVAGGLGGYTF. CDR3 sequence (DNA): TGCAGCGTTGTAGCCGGGGGCCTAGGTGGCTACACCTTC.

A single count supports this clone. The chain combines TRBV6-7 with TRBJ2-3; TRBD2 agrees at 7 bases. TRBV6-7 is recorded as an ORF, its role being uncertain. The CDR3 is 17 amino acids. After removal of 2 bases from V and 2 bases from J, the junction contained 10 bases not matched to a gene. DNA for the CDR3: TGTGCCAGCAGTTACGGAGCTTGGCGGGAGTACACAGATACGCAGTATTTT. Protein product: CASSYGAWREYTDTQYF.

This clone was counted between two and nine times. J is TRBJ1-1 and V is TRBV19; D is unresolved. Trimming cost V 3 bases and J 4 bases, with 6 bases left between them. The CDR3 is made up of 12 amino acids. Germline CDR1 and CDR2: LNHDA and SQIVND (reference sequence). This chain's CDR3 is CASSIWGTEAFF. CDR3 nucleotide sequence: TGTGCCAGTAGTATTTGGGGCACTGAAGCTTTCTTT.

This clone appeared a single time. The V gene is TRBV28, the J gene TRBJ1-1; 7 nucleotides match TRBD1. After removal of 6 bases from V and 4 bases from J, the junction contained 8 bases not matched to a gene. Germline V CDR1 and CDR2: MDHEN, SYDVKM. This CDR3 has 14 residues. In nucleotides, the CDR3 is TGTGCCAGCAGGGTAGGGGGCGCGGGCACTGAAGCTTTCTTT. Encoded protein: CASRVGGAGTEAFF.

The rearrangement joins TRBV10-3 to TRBJ1-2, with D perhaps matching TRBD1 (6 bases). Germline V gene data show CDR1 as ENHRY and CDR2 as SYGVKD. Between the trimmed V and J ends, which lost 1 base and 2 bases, there was a span of 17 bases. The CDR3 loop spans 17 amino acids. CDR3 loop: CAISEFHDRLRNYGYTF. Written as DNA, the CDR3 is TGTGCCATCAGTGAGTTCCATGACAGGCTGAGAAACTATGGCTACACCTTC.

The chain employs TRBV4-3 and TRBJ2-6; 8 bases line up with TRBD1. The CDR3 spans 17 residues. The V gene's germline CDR1 is LGHNA and CDR2 YSLEER. With 2 bases clipped from V and 1 base from J, the junction kept 4 bases outside the gene matches. CDR3 sequence reads: CASSQRQGRSGANVLTF. The CDR3 nucleotides are TGCGCCAGCAGCCAAAGACAGGGGAGGTCTGGGGCCAACGTCCTGACTTTC.